What follows are 20 T cell receptor beta chains derived from one specimen sequenced in a study of cytomegalovirus exposure and HLA in healthy donors. PCR primers comprised 60 Vbeta and 13 Jbeta primers. The table came from immunoSEQ multiplex PCR; TCRdb's copy has only in-frame clones and leaves some out. The repertoire includes about 190,000 clones, around 84% of them detected once, and around 3.5% sits in the top ten. Sequenced: PBMCs. Receptors were obtained from a man aged 40-55 years in good health and CMV-seropositive.

The V and J genes are TRBV7-9 and TRBJ1-5; D is undetermined. The germline V gene encodes CDR1 SEHNR and CDR2 FQNEAQ (reference sequence). The CDR3 has 13 residues. V shed 0 bases and J shed 4 bases, with 4 bases lying between them. The CDR3 sequence is CASSLAYNQPQHF. The CDR3 DNA is TGTGCCAGCAGCTTAGCTTATAATCAGCCCCAGCATTTT.

The chain has TRBV10-3 and TRBJ2-5; tentatively, D is TRBD2 (6 bases). This CDR3 spans 14 amino acids. V was clipped by 6 bases and J by 5 bases, with 16 bases between them. The germline V gene has CDR1 ENHRY and CDR2 SYGVKD. CDR3 amino acids: CAIRTDRGRETQYF. DNA of the CDR3: TGTGCCATCAGGACGGACCGTGGGAGGGAGACCCAGTACTTC.

This chain links TRBV27 with TRBJ1-6, with D possibly being TRBD1 (6 bases). Germline loops: CDR1 MNHEY, CDR2 SMNVEV (reference sequence). Deletions cut 3 bases from V and 6 bases from J, with 9 bases between. This CDR3 comprises 14 residues. The CDR3 region has the DNA TGTGCCAGCAGTTTCACAGGGCCTAATTCACCCCTCCACTTT. Its protein product is CASSFTGPNSPLHF.

CDR3 coding DNA: TGTGCCAGCAGCTTAACCGAGTCATATAGCTCTGGGGCCAACGTCCTGACTTTC. Amino acids: CASSLTESYSSGANVLTF. The chain recombines TRBV7-2 with TRBJ2-6, with D unclear. With 2 bases removed from V and 0 bases from J, the gap between germline ends came to 14 bases. Germline assignment: CDR1 SGHTA and CDR2 FQGNSA. CDR3 length equals 18 residues.

The chain uses TRBV10-3 and TRBJ1-2; 7 bases are a match to TRBD1. Germline lookup yields CDR1 ENHRY and CDR2 SYGVKD. The CDR3 has 15 amino acids. V lost 6 bases, J lost 3 bases, and 10 bases stayed unmatched. Written as DNA, the CDR3 is TGTGCCATCAGCCCCCGACAGGGAGTCGACTATGGCTACACCTTC. It yields the protein CAISPRQGVDYGYTF.

The V gene is TRBV6-5, the J gene TRBJ2-1; the match to TRBD2 covers 9 bases. V shed 0 bases and J 2 bases; nucleotides not matched to a gene: 2. The germline V gene has CDR1 MNHEY and CDR2 SVGAGI. The CDR3 loop spans 16 amino acids. The CDR3 DNA follows: TGTGCCAGCAGTTACTCCATAGCGGGGGCCTACAATGAGCAGTTCTTC. Its translation is CASSYSIAGAYNEQFF.

This clone appeared a single time. The rearrangement uses TRBV6-5 and TRBJ1-5, with D tentatively TRBD1 (5 bases). The V end lost 7 bases, the J end lost 0 bases, and 7 bases lay between the germline ends. Per germline, CDR1 MNHEY and CDR2 SVGAGI. This CDR3 contains 13 residues. This chain's CDR3 is CASTGGSNQPQHF. For the CDR3, the DNA is TGTGCCAGCACCGGGGGTAGCAATCAGCCCCAGCATTTT.

This clone was seen once. V usage is TRBV7-2 and J usage is TRBJ2-1; D remains unclear. Deletions cut 6 bases from V and 3 bases from J, with 12 bases between. CDR1 is SGHTA, CDR2 FQGNSA, per germline. The CDR3 length is 14 residues. CDR3 amino acids: CASSAIGGYNEQFF. The CDR3 coding sequence is TGTGCCAGCAGTGCGATTGGTGGCTACAATGAGCAGTTCTTC.

The chain uses TRBV5-1 and TRBJ2-2; D might be TRBD1 (6 bases). The V end was cut by 5 bases, the J end by 0 bases, with 17 bases between. The V gene's germline CDR1 is SGHRS and CDR2 YFSETQ. The CDR3 is made up of 17 amino acids. The CDR3 region has the DNA TGCGCCAGCAGTTTTCCCGCCGGGACATCGAACACCGGGGAGCTGTTTTTT. Protein product: CASSFPAGTSNTGELFF.

This chain joins TRBV21-1 and TRBJ2-3; the table gives TRBD1 as D, unverified against the DNA. TRBV21-1 is a listed pseudogene. The CDR3 is 16 residues long. The CDR3 DNA reads as TGTGCCAGCAGCACATTCCGGGACAGGGGAAAAGATACGCAGTATTTT. Translating gives CASSTFRDRGKDTQYF.

V usage is TRBV28 and J usage is TRBJ1-6; D is perhaps TRBD1 (6 bases). Trimming shortened V by 5 bases and J by 0 bases, and 11 bases separated the two germline ends. Germline values: CDR1 MDHEN, CDR2 SYDVKM. The CDR3 is 16 amino acids. The CDR3 DNA reads TGTGCCAGCAGTCGCAGGGGAATCTCCTATAATTCACCCCTCCACTTT. As protein: CASSRRGISYNSPLHF.

This chain links TRBV6-6 with TRBJ2-7, with D possibly matching TRBD1 (5 bases). Germline CDR1 and CDR2: MNHNY and SVGAGI (reference sequence). V was pared by 0 bases and J by 0 bases, with 9 bases between. This CDR3 region has 15 residues. The CDR3 loop reads CASSYSTARSYEQYF. Written as DNA, the CDR3 is TGTGCCAGCAGTTACTCGACAGCCCGCTCCTACGAGCAGTACTTC.

The chain carries TRBV6-1 and TRBJ1-4; D not resolved. From germline, CDR1 is MNHNS and CDR2 SASEGT. CDR3 length: 16 amino acids. The ends were cut back, 4 bases at V and 0 bases at J, with 12 bases in the middle. The CDR3 region is CASSAISYATNEKLFF. In DNA form, the CDR3 reads TGTGCCAGCAGTGCGATTTCCTATGCAACTAATGAAAAACTGTTTTTT.

The chain is built from TRBV7-3 and TRBJ2-2; D may be TRBD1 (6 bases). Germline CDR1 is SGHTA and CDR2 is FQGTGA. This CDR3 has 16 residues. V lost 5 bases and J lost 4, with 17 bases in between. The CDR3 coding sequence is TGTGCCAGCAGCACGGCCCAGGGGCGCGTCACCGGGGAGCTGTTTTTT. Translating it yields CASSTAQGRVTGELFF. Combining the CDR3 with reference TRBV7-3 and TRBJ2-2 gives the whole variable domain GAGVSQTPSNKVTEKGKYVELRCDPISGHTALYWYRQSLGQGPEFLIYFQGTGAADDSGLPNDRFFAVRPEGSVSTLKIQRTERGDSAVYLCASSTAQGRVTGELFFGEGSRLTVL.

Judged by abundance, this clone is medium-sized (0.01 to 0.1%). The chain employs TRBV18 and TRBJ1-5; D gene ambiguous. This CDR3 contains 15 residues. Germline assignment: CDR1 KGHSH and CDR2 LQKENI. V lost 4 bases, J lost 2 bases, and 12 bases lay in between. The CDR3: CASSRSGLGNQPQHF. CDR3 nucleotide sequence: TGTGCCAGCTCACGGTCCGGGTTGGGCAATCAGCCCCAGCATTTT.

This clone has more than one count but fewer than ten. The chain joins TRBV10-3 to TRBJ2-3; D is perhaps TRBD2 (7 bases). The V and J ends lost 5 bases and 4 bases respectively, with 22 bases between them. Germline V CDR1 and CDR2: ENHRY, SYGVKD. The CDR3 covers 17 residues. Written as DNA, the CDR3 is TGTGCCATCAGTCCCTCGAGAGGCGGGGGCCGCGCAGATACGCAGTATTTT. Translation gives CAISPSRGGGRADTQYF.

The rearrangement joins TRBV5-8 to TRBJ2-7; D is perhaps TRBD1 (5 bases). From germline, CDR1 is SGHTS and CDR2 YDEGEE. V lost 0 bases to trimming and J lost 6 bases, with 13 bases between them. The CDR3 is 14 amino acids. CDR3 sequence (DNA): TGTGCCAGCAGCTTGGGGCCTCAGGGTGCCGAGCAGTACTTC. As protein: CASSLGPQGAEQYF.

The CDR3: CASSPPGDRGGEQYF. The CDR3 coding sequence is TGTGCCAGCAGCCCGCCGGGGGACAGGGGCGGGGAGCAGTACTTC. The chain joins TRBV5-4 to TRBJ2-7, with TRBD1 matching 10 bases. V lost 4 bases and J lost 7; bases outside the gene matches: 11. The CDR3 has 15 residues. Looked up from germline, CDR1 is SGHNT and CDR2 is YYREEE (reference sequence).

This chain connects TRBV11-2 to TRBJ1-3; TRBD1 agrees at 8 bases. V was pared by 5 bases and J by 3 bases, with 9 bases of the junction left unmatched. CDR3 length equals 16 residues. Germline V CDR1 and CDR2: SGHAT, FQNNGV. This CDR3 is CASSAGQGLFGNTIYF. DNA of the CDR3: TGTGCCAGCAGCGCAGGACAGGGCTTATTTGGAAACACCATATATTTT.

The chain links TRBV7-8 to TRBJ2-3; D call uncertain. This CDR3 region has 17 residues. With 2 bases removed from V and 4 bases from J, the gap between germline ends came to 19 bases. Germline V CDR1 and CDR2: SGHVS, FQNEAQ. CDR3 loop: CASSLRRIPNLADTQYF. In nucleotides, the CDR3 is TGTGCCAGCAGCTTACGTCGTATACCAAATTTAGCAGATACGCAGTATTTT.